The 28 T cell receptor beta chains below were found in one sample sequenced in a study of cytomegalovirus exposure and HLA in healthy donors. PCR amplification relied on 60 Vbeta primers (plus 13 Jbeta primers). Some clones are missing from TCRdb's copy, which holds only in-frame ones; the method was immunoSEQ multiplex PCR. The sample includes tens of thousands of clones, about 81% of them seen just once. Sequenced material: PBMCs. These receptors came from a middle-aged woman in good health and CMV-seronegative.

This clone was seen a few times. J is TRBJ2-7 and V is TRBV9; D uncertain. CDR3 length: 15 amino acids. With 0 bases removed from V and 5 bases from J, the gap between germline ends came to 15 bases. Germline-derived CDR1 and CDR2 are SGDLS and YYNGEE. CDR3 in DNA: TGTGCCAGCAGCGTAGACCCCCTCCCTCGGGACGAGCAGTACTTC. Its translation: CASSVDPLPRDEQYF.

This clone was counted a single time. The rearrangement uses TRBV4-1 and TRBJ2-3, with TRBD2 matching 8 bases. The CDR3 extends over 19 amino acids. Per germline, CDR1 MGHRA and CDR2 YSYEKL. V dropped 0 bases and J dropped 0; count of bases not matched to a gene: 11. The CDR3 reads CASSQERGAIHTSTDTQYF. In DNA, the CDR3 is TGCGCCAGCAGCCAAGAGCGGGGGGCTATTCATACTAGCACAGATACGCAGTATTTT.

J is TRBJ2-2 and V is TRBV7-2, with 8 bases matching TRBD2. The trim removed 1 base at V and 0 bases at J, leaving 7 bases unmatched. Germline CDR1 and CDR2: SGHTA and FQGNSA. The CDR3 covers 18 residues. The CDR3 bases are TGTGCCAGCAGCTTAGGATGGAGCGGGAGCGCGAACACCGGGGAGCTGTTTTTT. Its protein is CASSLGWSGSANTGELFF.

The chain links TRBV6-6 to TRBJ1-2; D unclear. Germline CDR1 is MNHNY and CDR2 is SVGAGI (reference sequence). The CDR3 has 13 residues. V was cut by 6 bases and J by 3 bases, with 11 bases left in between. The CDR3, as DNA: TGTGCCAGCAGCCTTCAGAGGGACTATGGCTACACCTTC. Its translation: CASSLQRDYGYTF.

Only a few counts were recorded for this clone. The chain combines TRBV14 with TRBJ2-2; perhaps TRBD2 as D (5 bases). The CDR3 loop spans 17 amino acids. CDR1 is SGHDN and CDR2 is FVKESK in the germline V gene. Trimming shortened V by 0 bases and J by 6 bases, and 17 bases separated the two germline ends. This CDR3 is CASSQDLSRPGAGELFF. The CDR3 DNA sequence: TGTGCCAGCAGCCAAGATCTCAGTCGGCCCGGGGCCGGGGAGCTGTTTTTT.

This clone was detected a few times. The V gene is TRBV15, the J gene TRBJ1-4; possible D gene TRBD1, 6 bases. V lost 2 bases and J 0 bases, leaving 10 bases between the germline ends. The CDR3 length is 16 residues. Looked up from germline, CDR1 is LNHNV and CDR2 is YYDKDF (reference sequence). CDR3 DNA sequence: TGTGCCACCAGCAGATCTAACAGGGCAACTAATGAAAAACTGTTTTTT. It encodes CATSRSNRATNEKLFF.

V usage is TRBV7-9 and J usage is TRBJ2-2, with TRBD1 matching 8 bases. The ends lost 2 bases at V and 6 bases at J; junction bases unmatched: 8. Germline V gene sequence: CDR1 SEHNR, CDR2 FQNEAQ (reference sequence). The CDR3 is 16 residues long. The CDR3 nucleotides read TGTGCCAGCAGCTTAAATGCGCAGGGGGCGTCCGGGGAGCTGTTTTTT. It yields the protein CASSLNAQGASGELFF.

This chain connects TRBV19 to TRBJ2-7; a weak D match, TRBD1 (5 bases). Germline CDR1 reads LNHDA; CDR2 reads SQIVND (reference sequence). V gave up 3 bases and J gave up 3 bases, with 12 bases separating them. CDR3 length: 14 amino acids. The CDR3 nucleotides read TGTGCCAGTAGTATCTCAGGGCGTGACTACGAGCAGTACTTC. Translation: CASSISGRDYEQYF.

The chain recombines TRBV6-1 with TRBJ2-1; a weak D match, TRBD2 (6 bases). Between the trimmed V and J ends, which lost 11 bases and 4 bases, there was a span of 18 bases. CDR3 length: 14 residues. From germline, CDR1 is MNHNS and CDR2 SASEGT. CDR3 residues: CASREGTQYNEQFF. In DNA, the CDR3 is TGTGCCTCCCGGGAAGGGACTCAATACAATGAGCAGTTCTTC.

The chain couples TRBV6-1 to TRBJ2-5; D gene uncertain. The J call is in doubt because the DNA end fits TRBJ2-7 better. Germline CDR1 is MNHNS and CDR2 is SASEGT. The CDR3 length is 13 residues. As DNA, the CDR3 is TGTGCCAGCAGCGATGCCCACTCCTACGAGCAGTACTTC. Its protein product is CASSDAHSYEQYF.

The chain recombines TRBV5-6 with TRBJ2-2; tentative D call: TRBD1 (5 bases). CDR1 and CDR2 (germline): SGHDT, YYEEEE. With 2 bases removed from V and 4 bases from J, the gap between germline ends came to 18 bases. CDR3 length equals 17 residues. The CDR3 here is CASSFRSQGLSTGELFF. In DNA, the CDR3 is TGTGCCAGCAGCTTTCGTTCCCAGGGATTAAGCACCGGGGAGCTGTTTTTT. The variable domain in full, completed from reference TRBV5-6 and TRBJ2-2, reads DAGVTQSPTHLIKTRGQQVTLRCSPKSGHDTVSWYQQALGQGPQFIFQYYEEEERQRGNFPDRFSGHQFPNYSSELNVNALLLGDSALYLCASSFRSQGLSTGELFFGEGSRLTVL.

The genes are TRBV28 and TRBJ1-1; 7 positions match TRBD1. From germline, CDR1 is MDHEN and CDR2 SYDVKM. The J segment lost 7 bases and the V segment lost 5 bases, leaving 10 bases of the junction unmatched. This CDR3 contains 14 residues. CDR3 in DNA: TGTGCCAGCAGTCGTCTAGACAGGGCGAGTGAAGCTTTCTTT. Translating it yields CASSRLDRASEAFF.

J is TRBJ2-5 and V is TRBV7-2, with 10 bases matching TRBD2. The germline gives CDR1 SGHTA, CDR2 FQGNSA. J lost 0 bases, V lost 5 bases, and 9 bases had no gene match. CDR3 length: 17 amino acids. The CDR3, as DNA: TGTGCCAGCAGCCCGAATGTAGCGGGAGGATACCAAGAGACCCAGTACTTC. Its protein product is CASSPNVAGGYQETQYF.

This clone was counted between two and nine times. V and J are TRBV4-1 and TRBJ2-7, with D unresolved. In germline, CDR1 is MGHRA, CDR2 YSYEKL. CDR3 size: 13 residues. V shed 0 bases and J shed 9 bases, with 12 bases lying between them. CDR3 sequence: CASSQERHLPQYF. The CDR3 nucleotides are TGCGCCAGCAGCCAAGAAAGACACCTTCCGCAGTACTTC.

The chain links TRBV7-9 to TRBJ2-1; D uncertain. V was clipped by 1 base and J by 10 bases, with 11 bases between them. CDR1 SEHNR and CDR2 FQNEAQ come from the germline V gene (reference sequence). The CDR3 runs 13 residues. This chain's CDR3 is CASSLDMIGEQFF. CDR3 DNA sequence: TGTGCCAGCAGCTTAGACATGATCGGGGAGCAGTTCTTC.

The chain joins TRBV11-2 to TRBJ2-3, with 14 positions matching TRBD2. Trimming took 5 bases from V and 1 from J; bases not matched to a gene: 2. The CDR3 contains 16 residues. Germline V lookup: CDR1 SGHAT, CDR2 FQNNGV. The CDR3 reads CASSEGLAGGTDTQYF. The CDR3 DNA reads TGTGCCAGCAGCGAGGGACTAGCGGGAGGCACAGATACGCAGTATTTT.

V usage is TRBV2 and J usage is TRBJ1-1, with TRBD1 as a possible D gene (6 bases). Germline CDR1 is SNHLY and CDR2 is FYNNEI. This CDR3 is 16 amino acids long. With 3 bases removed from V and 0 bases from J, the gap between germline ends came to 14 bases. The CDR3 DNA is TGTGCCAGCAGTGAGCTGGGGGCAGGTTTGAACACTGAAGCTTTCTTT. This sequence encodes CASSELGAGLNTEAFF.

The chain couples TRBV9 to TRBJ2-3; tentatively, D is TRBD1 (6 bases). V lost 0 bases to trimming and J lost 0 bases, with 26 bases between them. Germline CDR1 and CDR2: SGDLS and YYNGEE. The CDR3 is 21 residues long. CDR3: CASSVEPTTGDLFSSTDTQYF. The CDR3, as DNA: TGTGCCAGCAGCGTAGAGCCCACGACAGGCGACCTCTTCTCTAGCACAGATACGCAGTATTTT. Together with reference TRBV9 and TRBJ2-3, the CDR3 gives the full variable domain: DSGVTQTPKHLITATGQRVTLRCSPRSGDLSVYWYQQSLDQGLQFLIQYYNGEERAKGNILERFSAQQFPDLHSELNLSSLELGDSALYFCASSVEPTTGDLFSSTDTQYFGPGTRLTVL.

This chain connects TRBV6-1 to TRBJ1-1; D is undetermined. The CDR3 contains 15 residues. Looked up from germline, CDR1 is MNHNS and CDR2 is SASEGT. V lost 0 bases, J lost 0 bases, and 8 bases lay in between. This CDR3 reads CASSEAKAVNTEAFF. The CDR3 DNA is TGTGCCAGCAGTGAAGCAAAGGCGGTGAACACTGAAGCTTTCTTT.

V usage is TRBV7-6 and J usage is TRBJ2-7, with TRBD2 matching over 9 bases. The V segment lost 5 bases and the J segment 6 bases; nucleotides outside the gene matches: 20. Germline values: CDR1 SGHVS, CDR2 FNYEAQ. This CDR3 is 18 amino acids long. The CDR3 sequence is CASSQIHLTSGNPLEQYF. For the CDR3, the DNA is TGTGCCAGCAGCCAAATCCATTTGACTAGCGGAAACCCTCTCGAGCAGTACTTC.

The V and J genes are TRBV7-9 and TRBJ2-2; 8 bases align to TRBD1. The CDR3 runs to 15 residues. The germline V gene has CDR1 SEHNR and CDR2 FQNEAQ (reference sequence). V gave up 3 bases and J gave up 4 bases; unmatched junction bases: 4. The CDR3: CASSLGTGPTGELFF. DNA for the CDR3: TGTGCCAGCAGCTTGGGGACAGGTCCCACCGGGGAGCTGTTTTTT.

This clone was picked up a small number of times. The V and J genes are TRBV4-2 and TRBJ1-1; 8 bases match TRBD1. The ends lost 4 bases at V and 1 base at J; junction bases unmatched: 11. The CDR3 totals 17 residues. Germline CDR1 is LGHNA and CDR2 is YNFKEQ. For the CDR3, the DNA is TGTGCCAGCAGCCGATTAACAGGGGGGGCTAGGAACACTGAAGCTTTCTTT. Its protein is CASSRLTGGARNTEAFF.

J is TRBJ1-2 and V is TRBV4-1; tentative D call: TRBD1 (6 bases). Germline CDR1 and CDR2: MGHRA and YSYEKL. CDR3 length: 19 residues. Trimming cost V 0 bases and J 0 bases, with 20 bases left between them. CDR3 DNA: TGCGCCAGCAGCCAAGATGATACCGGACAGAGGGGCGCTAACTATGGCTACACCTTC. Protein sequence: CASSQDDTGQRGANYGYTF.

The chain recombines TRBV15 with TRBJ2-1, with TRBD1 as a possible D gene (6 bases). Germline values: CDR1 LNHNV, CDR2 YYDKDF (reference sequence). The V and J ends lost 0 bases and 4 bases respectively, with 10 bases between them. This CDR3 has 15 amino acids. In nucleotides, the CDR3 is TGTGCCACCAGCAGAGATGGGCAGGGGTACAATGAGCAGTTCTTC. This encodes CATSRDGQGYNEQFF.

This clone has a handful of counts. The chain couples TRBV5-6 to TRBJ2-5, with D maybe TRBD2 (5 bases). The V gene lost 1 base and the J gene lost 2 bases, with 12 bases spanning the gap. The CDR3 extends over 15 amino acids. CDR1 is SGHDT and CDR2 is YYEEEE in the germline V gene. The CDR3 coding sequence is TGTGCCAGCAGCTTGACGAGGGCCTTTCAAGAGACCCAGTACTTC. Amino acids: CASSLTRAFQETQYF.

The chain employs TRBV27 and TRBJ2-7; 8 bases align to TRBD2. Looked up from germline, CDR1 is MNHEY and CDR2 is SMNVEV (reference sequence). This CDR3 has 13 residues. Trimming removed 6 bases from V and 2 bases from J; junction bases left unmatched: 3. CDR3 DNA sequence: TGTGCCAGCAGGGGACTAGGGGCCTACGAGCAGTACTTC. It is translated as CASRGLGAYEQYF.

V usage is TRBV19 and J usage is TRBJ2-1; TRBD2 matches at 8 bases. The CDR3 runs 11 residues. With V trimmed by 4 bases and J by 15 bases, 5 bases remained unmatched. The germline V gene has CDR1 LNHDA and CDR2 SQIVND (reference sequence). In nucleotides, the CDR3 is TGTGCCAGTAGTAGAGAGCGGGAGTTGTTCTTC. Its protein product is CASSRERELFF.

This chain links TRBV11-3 with TRBJ2-5; D is ambiguous. The tail of the sequence fits TRBJ2-7 better, so the J call may be wrong. Germline values: CDR1 SGHNT, CDR2 YENEEA. CDR3 length: 15 amino acids. As DNA, the CDR3 is TGTGCCAGCAGCCTTACGCCCCACCCCAGCGACGAGCAGTACTTC. This encodes CASSLTPHPSDEQYF.